Only one count was recorded for the clone carrying this TCR beta chain. The target antigen is unknown. This CDR3 spans 13 amino acids. CDR1 is MNHEY, CDR2 SVGAGI, per germline. Trimming shortened V by 7 bases and J by 5 bases, and 12 bases separated the two germline ends. TCRdb's table, derived via immunoSEQ multiplex PCR, lists solely in-frame clones and lacks some. The profile shows 160,000 or so clones, just over 90% of them singletons. This sample was included in a study of T cell responses to AZD1222 COVID-19 vaccine. The study's findings and limits: Recipients of AZD1222 seropositive at baseline numbered only 6 or 7. Donor demographics were predominantly white British with a female majority; clonal diversity may be underestimated. The study sampled repertoires only after the peak T cell response. The study reported that nearly half of spike-specific TCRs target unmutated variant regions.

V is TRBV6-5 and J is TRBJ2-4; perhaps TRBD1 as D (6 bases). Sample: peripheral blood, taken on day 0 of MenACWY control vaccination. This sequence originates from an adult in good health. DNA for the CDR3: TGTGCCAGCAAAAGACAGGAGGAAAACATTCAGTACTTC. Protein product: CASKRQEENIQYF.